These 10 T cell receptor beta chains originate from one sample sequenced in a study of CD8 T cells in ankylosing spondylitis. TCRdb used MiXCR to reprocess the 5' RACE reads, holding one entry per CDR3 protein. The sample contains around 300,000 distinct CDR3 sequences, about 15% of which appear only once. Sequenced sample: blood, either unsorted or a sorted T cell fraction (not recorded which). These receptors all come from a male donor with ankylosing spondylitis or in good health (not recorded which).

V and J are TRBV29-1 and TRBJ2-1; 8 nucleotides align to TRBD2. The CDR3 contains 16 residues. CDR1 and CDR2 (germline): SQVTM, ANQGSEA. V dropped 7 bases and J dropped 12; count of bases not matched to a gene: 23. The CDR3 DNA reads as TGCAGCGAGGGTTTTGCGGGAGGCGGGCGAGGGATGGGGCAGTTCTTC. Its translation: CSEGFAGGGRGMGQFF.

This clonotype turned up a few times. The chain carries TRBV12-3 or TRBV12-4 and TRBJ1-6, with D possibly TRBD1 on 6 matching bases. CDR3 length equals 13 residues. V shed 1 base and J shed 9 bases, with 7 bases lying between them. The CDR3 protein is CASSLGDISPLHF. CDR3 DNA: TGTGCCAGCAGTTTAGGGGACATTTCACCCCTCCACTTT.

This clonotype was counted a few times. The chain joins TRBV4-2 to TRBJ1-1; D perhaps matches TRBD1 (6 bases). CDR1 is LGHNA, CDR2 YNFKEQ, per germline. The CDR3 is 16 amino acids. Between the trimmed V and J ends, which lost 1 base and 0 bases, there was a span of 12 bases. The CDR3 spells CASSQVGGPMNTEAFF. CDR3 coding DNA: TGTGCCAGCAGCCAAGTCGGGGGGCCTATGAACACTGAAGCTTTCTTT.

The J gene is TRBJ1-6, the V gene TRBV5-1; 9 positions match TRBD1. The junction had 6 bases not matched to a gene; V was cut back by 4 bases and J by 7 bases. The CDR3 contains 15 residues. The germline V gene encodes CDR1 SGHRS and CDR2 YFSETQ. CDR3 loop: CASSRTGAQNSPLHF. The CDR3 DNA reads TGCGCCAGCAGCCGGACAGGGGCGCAGAATTCACCCCTCCACTTT. The complete variable domain, with remaining parts taken from reference TRBV5-1 and TRBJ1-6, reads KAGVTQTPRYLIKTRGQQVTLSCSPISGHRSVSWYQQTPGQGLQFLFEYFSETQRNKGNFPGRFSGRQFSNSRSEMNVSTLELGDSALYLCASSRTGAQNSPLHFGNGTRLTVT.

V gene TRBV11-2 combines with J gene TRBJ2-7; 9 nucleotides line up with TRBD1. CDR1 is SGHAT, CDR2 FQNNGV, per germline. J lost 3 bases, V lost 5 bases, and 5 bases had no gene match. CDR3 length: 14 residues. CDR3 region: CASSRGQGDYEQYF. CDR3 DNA: TGTGCCAGCAGCAGGGGACAGGGTGACTACGAGCAGTACTTC.

This clonotype was seen a handful of times. This chain links TRBV18 with TRBJ2-6, with a possible D match to TRBD1 (6 bases). Trimming shortened V by 4 bases and J by 4 bases, and 14 bases separated the two germline ends. This CDR3 has 16 residues. CDR1 is KGHSH, CDR2 LQKENI, per germline. The DNA of the CDR3 is TGTGCCAGCTCACGAATTACAGGGTCAGGGGCCAACGTCCTGACTTTC. This translates into CASSRITGSGANVLTF.

This clonotype was recorded a few times. This CDR3 is CASSRWTYEQYF. CDR3 in DNA: TGTGCCAGCAGCCGGTGGACCTACGAGCAGTACTTC. The V call is TRBV3-1, the J call TRBJ2-7; D ambiguous. The CDR3 is 12 amino acids. The V end lost 4 bases, the J end lost 2 bases, and 6 bases lay between the germline ends. The germline V gene encodes CDR1 LGHDT and CDR2 YNNKEL (reference sequence).

This chain links TRBV6-5 with TRBJ2-7; D is possibly TRBD1 or TRBD2 (6 bases each). This CDR3 contains 17 residues. CDR1 is MNHEY and CDR2 is SVGAGI in the germline V gene. V was trimmed by 0 bases and J by 3 bases, leaving 18 bases between them. CDR3 sequence: CASSYSFRGGYDYEQYF. The CDR3 DNA reads TGTGCCAGCAGTTACTCTTTCCGAGGGGGGTATGACTACGAGCAGTACTTC.

A few counts support this clonotype. The chain employs TRBV10-3 and TRBJ2-3; 10 bases align to TRBD2. This CDR3 comprises 15 residues. Per germline, CDR1 ENHRY and CDR2 SYGVKD. After removal of 6 bases from V and 0 bases from J, the junction contained 3 bases not matched to a gene. DNA for the CDR3: TGTGCCATCAGGGGGACTAGCGTTAGCACAGATACGCAGTATTTT. Residues: CAIRGTSVSTDTQYF.

Remarks on this clonotype: Since a much larger clone is just one base distant, this may be a read error. The rearrangement links TRBV24-1 to TRBJ2-3, with 10 bases that match TRBD1. Per the germline V gene, CDR1 is KGHDR and CDR2 is SFDVKD. This CDR3 region has 14 residues. CDR3 sequence (DNA): TGTGCCACCAGTCCGGGACAGGGGCAGGATACGCGGTATTTT. Translated, it gives CATSPGQGQDTRYF.